Below are 27 T cell receptor beta chains sequenced from a single sample in a study of human T cells and chemical hapten exposure. The time point here: healthy volunteer bleed at 2 weeks. Total RNA came from unfractionated whole blood. TCRdb itself ran the RACE reads through MiXCR, one entry per CDR3 protein. The data contain some 90,000 distinct CDR3 sequences, approximately 9% of them singletons. Material: whole blood. These receptors were obtained from a female donor in good health. Some clones in this sample may be carry-over from other donors' samples.

This clonotype was picked up a small number of times. The rearrangement links TRBV9 to TRBJ2-1; D is undetermined. The CDR3 is 12 residues long. V dropped 4 bases and J dropped 6 bases, with 8 bases sitting between them. CDR1 is SGDLS and CDR2 is YYNGEE in the germline V gene. CDR3 DNA sequence: TGTGCCAGCAGCACCAACCTCAATGAGCAGTTCTTC. As protein: CASSTNLNEQFF.

This clonotype was observed a handful of times. The chain couples TRBV6-1 to TRBJ1-1, with D hard to call. Trimming left V 4 bases short and J 3 bases short, with 9 bases between. This CDR3 spans 13 amino acids. The germline V gene has CDR1 MNHNS and CDR2 SASEGT. The CDR3 DNA is TGTGCCAGCAGTGTCAACGGGCACACTGAAGCTTTCTTT. It translates to CASSVNGHTEAFF.

The chain carries TRBV27 and TRBJ2-1; TRBD1 aligns across 9 bases. CDR1 is MNHEY and CDR2 is SMNVEV in the germline V gene (reference sequence). CDR3 size: 15 residues. The V segment lost 6 bases and the J segment 2 bases; nucleotides outside the gene matches: 5. The CDR3 here is CASSQGQGPYNEQFF. The CDR3 coding sequence is TGTGCCAGCAGCCAGGGACAGGGCCCCTACAATGAGCAGTTCTTC.

This clonotype was recorded a few times. This chain links TRBV6-2 or TRBV6-3 with TRBJ2-7; D gene unclear. V was cut by 11 bases and J by 9 bases, with 8 bases left in between. Looked up from germline, CDR1 is MNHEY and CDR2 is SVGEGT. This CDR3 spans 8 amino acids. The CDR3 here is CARLSQYF. CDR3 nucleotide sequence: TGTGCCCGGCTGTCGCAGTACTTC.

This clonotype was detected many times. This sequence joins TRBV6-5 and TRBJ1-2, with D possibly matching TRBD1 (6 bases). The CDR3 sequence is 14 residues long. Looked up from germline, CDR1 is MNHEY and CDR2 is SVGAGI. Deletions cut 5 bases from V and 5 bases from J, with 15 bases between. CDR3 loop: CASSRGGGMYGYTF. In DNA form, the CDR3 reads TGTGCCAGCAGTAGGGGGGGGGGAATGTATGGCTACACCTTC.

J is TRBJ1-1 and V is TRBV4-1, with unresolved D. From germline, CDR1 is MGHRA and CDR2 YSYEKL. The CDR3 is 15 amino acids. V was shortened by 4 bases and J by 0 bases, with 12 bases between the two germline ends. CDR3: CASSPLGPLNTEAFF. CDR3 sequence (DNA): TGCGCCAGCAGCCCTTTAGGACCGCTGAACACTGAAGCTTTCTTT.

This clonotype was seen only a few times. The rearrangement uses TRBV2 and TRBJ1-1; D perhaps matches TRBD1 (6 bases). The CDR3 covers 14 residues. The germline V and J ends were trimmed by 8 bases and 8 bases, with 21 bases remaining between them. CDR1 and CDR2 from the germline V gene are SNHLY and FYNNEI. The CDR3 spells CASCPGRGILEAFF. Written as DNA, the CDR3 is TGTGCCAGCTGTCCGGGGAGGGGGATTCTCGAAGCTTTCTTT.

This clonotype has just a few counts. V usage is TRBV28 and J usage is TRBJ2-3, with D perhaps matching TRBD2 (6 bases). CDR1 and CDR2 (germline): MDHEN, SYDVKM. Trimming left V 7 bases short and J 7 bases short, with 12 bases between. The length of the CDR3 is 12 residues. CDR3 DNA: TGTGCCAGCACCCCGGAGGGGAATACGCAGTATTTT. Residues: CASTPEGNTQYF.

This clonotype was recorded a few times. The rearrangement joins TRBV4-2 to TRBJ2-3; 7 nucleotides agree with TRBD1. This CDR3 contains 17 residues. Germline V gene sequence: CDR1 LGHNA, CDR2 YNFKEQ. V lost 3 bases, J lost 0 bases, and 9 bases stayed unmatched. The chain's CDR3 is CASSHTEGQSSTDTQYF. The CDR3, as DNA: TGTGCCAGCAGCCATACCGAGGGACAGTCGAGCACAGATACGCAGTATTTT.

The chain joins TRBV20-1 to TRBJ2-3; D remains unclear. CDR3 length equals 13 residues. Germline V lookup: CDR1 DFQATT, CDR2 SNEGSKA (reference sequence). Trimming removed 1 base from V and 4 bases from J, with 9 bases in between. The CDR3 reads CSARGSRADTQYF. The CDR3 DNA is TGCAGTGCTAGAGGTTCCAGAGCAGATACGCAGTATTTT.

This clonotype was counted a few times. The J gene is TRBJ2-7, the V gene TRBV28; no definite D call. Germline assignment: CDR1 MDHEN and CDR2 SYDVKM. Deletions cut 4 bases from V and 4 bases from J, with 8 bases between. There are 12 residues in the CDR3. The CDR3 loop is CASSSTRYEQYF. CDR3 nucleotides: TGTGCCAGCAGTTCCACACGATACGAGCAGTACTTC.

V and J are TRBV5-1 and TRBJ2-4; D is ambiguous. The V end was cut by 0 bases, the J end by 0 bases, with 4 bases between. This CDR3 is built from 14 residues. Germline V gene sequence: CDR1 SGHRS, CDR2 YFSETQ. The CDR3 region is CASSLDTAKNIQYF. The CDR3 DNA follows: TGCGCCAGCAGCTTGGACACAGCCAAAAACATTCAGTACTTC.

This clonotype was seen repeatedly, ten times or more. CDR3 in DNA: TGCAGCGTTGACTTAGGGGGCGTCGGGGAGCTGTTTTTT. This sequence encodes CSVDLGGVGELFF. The rearrangement uses TRBV29-1 and TRBJ2-2, with 7 bases matching TRBD1. The CDR3 covers 13 residues. V shed 3 bases, J shed 7 bases, and the junction held 5 bases outside the gene matches. From germline, CDR1 is SQVTM and CDR2 ANQGSEA.

This chain uses TRBV14 with TRBJ2-3; TRBD2 is a possible D gene (5 bases). CDR3 length: 14 amino acids. V lost 0 bases, J lost 4 bases, and 8 bases lay in between. Germline CDR1 reads SGHDN; CDR2 reads FVKESK. CDR3 coding DNA: TGTGCCAGCAGCCAAGAGTGGGAGCCAGATACGCAGTATTTT. Its protein is CASSQEWEPDTQYF.

This clonotype was found a few times. The V call is TRBV4-1, the J call TRBJ2-4; D may be TRBD2 (5 bases). The CDR3 is 16 amino acids. Germline-derived CDR1 and CDR2 are MGHRA and YSYEKL. V lost 0 bases, J lost 1 base, and 10 bases lay in between. The CDR3 loop is CASSQESRRAKNIQYF. In DNA, the CDR3 is TGCGCCAGCAGCCAAGAATCAAGGAGGGCCAAAAACATTCAGTACTTC.

There are a few counts of this clonotype. This chain links TRBV6-5 with TRBJ1-1; no reliable D call. The germline V gene encodes CDR1 MNHEY and CDR2 SVGAGI. The CDR3 runs to 14 residues. Trimming removed 1 base from V and 4 bases from J, with 10 bases in between. The CDR3 DNA reads TGTGCCAGCAGTTACTACCGGGGAGGCACTGAAGCTTTCTTT. Amino acids: CASSYYRGGTEAFF.

This clonotype showed up many times. This chain links TRBV6-6 with TRBJ2-1, with 8 bases fitting TRBD2. The length of the CDR3 is 17 residues. Germline values: CDR1 MNHNY, CDR2 SVGAGI (reference sequence). Trimming cost V 0 bases and J 2 bases; bases outside gene matches: 6. CDR3 in DNA: TGTGCCAGCAGTTACTCAAGGACTAGCCCTGCCTACAATGAGCAGTTCTTC. It translates to CASSYSRTSPAYNEQFF.

This clonotype was counted a few times. The gene calls are TRBV12-5 and TRBJ1-1; D may be TRBD1 (6 bases). The CDR3 contains 15 residues. Germline V gives CDR1 LGHNT, CDR2 FRNRAP. V lost 2 bases and J lost 5, with 15 bases in between. This chain's CDR3 is CASGLFGGQGTEAFF. DNA for the CDR3: TGTGCTAGTGGTTTGTTCGGGGGGCAAGGGACTGAAGCTTTCTTT.

This sequence joins TRBV28 and TRBJ1-2, with 9 positions matching TRBD1. Germline CDR1 reads MDHEN; CDR2 reads SYDVKM. V lost 6 bases, J lost 4 bases, and 15 bases stayed unmatched. The length of the CDR3 is 17 residues. The CDR3 here is CASRATHPGQGGYGYTF. CDR3 coding DNA: TGTGCCAGCAGGGCTACCCATCCGGGACAGGGTGGCTATGGCTACACCTTC.

The V and J genes are TRBV2 and TRBJ2-5, with 12 bases lining up with TRBD2. The CDR3 totals 16 residues. Germline loops: CDR1 SNHLY, CDR2 FYNNEI. V was pared by 6 bases and J by 2 bases, with 7 bases of the junction left unmatched. For the CDR3, the DNA is TGTGCCAGCAGGAACACCGGACTAGCGGGACAAGAGACCCAGTACTTC. Protein: CASRNTGLAGQETQYF.

This clonotype occurred many times. The genes are TRBV7-8 and TRBJ2-1; D uncertain. Trimming removed 5 bases from V and 6 bases from J, with 8 bases in between. Germline V gene lookup returns CDR1 SGHVS and CDR2 FQNEAQ. The CDR3 has 12 residues. This CDR3 reads CASSLDSNEQFF. CDR3 bases: TGTGCCAGCAGCCTAGATTCCAATGAGCAGTTCTTC.

The V gene is TRBV28, the J gene TRBJ2-7; tentatively, D is TRBD1 (6 bases). There are 14 residues in the CDR3. Between the trimmed V and J ends, which lost 3 bases and 2 bases, there was a span of 11 bases. Per germline, CDR1 MDHEN and CDR2 SYDVKM. CDR3 nucleotide sequence: TGTGCCAGCAGTTTTCCCAGGGGTACCTACGAGCAGTACTTC. Residues: CASSFPRGTYEQYF.

Comments on this clonotype: A much larger clone is a single base away; this may be a read error. This chain connects TRBV4-2 to TRBJ2-3; D unresolved. V gave up 0 bases and J gave up 1 base, with 11 bases separating them. Germline V lookup: CDR1 LGHNA, CDR2 YNFKEQ. CDR3 size: 16 residues. CDR3: CASSQESEWGTDTQYF. DNA of the CDR3: TGTGCCAGCAGCCAAGAATCCGAATGGGGCACAGATACGCAGTATTTT.

This clonotype has ten or more counts. The rearrangement joins TRBV6-5 to TRBJ1-1, with 8 bases aligning to TRBD1. Unmatched junction bases numbered 6, after V lost 7 bases and J lost 5 bases. CDR1 is MNHEY and CDR2 is SVGAGI in the germline V gene. This CDR3 has 13 amino acids. The CDR3 spells CASTRTGRTEAFF. The CDR3 nucleotides are TGTGCCAGCACCCGGACAGGGAGGACTGAAGCTTTCTTT.

This clonotype was seen repeatedly, ten times or more. This rearrangement joins TRBV6-2 or TRBV6-3 to TRBJ1-1; possibly TRBD1 for D (5 bases). Germline V gives CDR1 MNHEY, CDR2 SVGEGT. The CDR3 loop spans 13 amino acids. Trimming took 4 bases from V and 5 from J, leaving 11 bases between them. The CDR3 region has the DNA TGTGCCAGCAGTTTCAGGGCGGGGACTGAAGCTTTCTTT. Amino acid sequence: CASSFRAGTEAFF.

The chain is built from TRBV28 and TRBJ2-7; D not resolved. Looked up from germline, CDR1 is MDHEN and CDR2 is SYDVKM. This CDR3 spans 12 amino acids. Trimming removed 6 bases at V and 0 bases at J, with 6 bases between. The CDR3: CASRELSYEQYF. CDR3 nucleotide sequence: TGTGCCAGCAGAGAGCTCTCCTACGAGCAGTACTTC.

This clonotype was picked up a small number of times. The chain links TRBV28 to TRBJ2-3; D unresolved. The CDR3 is made up of 13 amino acids. Per germline, CDR1 MDHEN and CDR2 SYDVKM. Trimming took off 3 bases at V and 7 bases at J, with 11 bases between the two ends. The CDR3 DNA follows: TGTGCCAGCAGTTTCCCTAGTCAACATACGCAGTATTTT. Translated: CASSFPSQHTQYF.